One sample yielded the 14 T cell receptor beta chains listed below, sequenced in a study of blood T cell repertoires in COVID-19. The assay was immunoSEQ multiplex PCR, and TCRdb's table has in-frame clones only and misses some. The repertoire holds 300,000 to 350,000 clones, with 80% to 90% as singletons. The sample consisted of PBMCs or T cells enriched from blood (not recorded which). The receptors were sampled from a young woman who had recovered from COVID-19.

A single count supports this clone. This chain uses TRBV3-1 (or the pseudogene TRBV3-2) with TRBJ2-7; maybe TRBD1 (6 bases). From germline, CDR1 is LGHDT and CDR2 YNNKEL (reference sequence). The V end lost 4 bases, the J end lost 3 bases, and 13 bases lay between the germline ends. This CDR3 is 14 amino acids long. In DNA, the CDR3 is TGTGCCAGCAGCCCAGAGACAGGTAACTACGAGCAGTACTTC. As protein: CASSPETGNYEQYF.

The chain combines TRBV7-3 with TRBJ1-1; D is undetermined. V shed 3 bases and J shed 2 bases, with 13 bases lying between them. CDR3 length: 15 residues. Germline V gene data show CDR1 as SGHTA and CDR2 as FQGTGA. The DNA of the CDR3 is TGTGCCAGCAGCTTGGACGGGCCGGGAAACACTGAAGCTTTCTTT. This encodes CASSLDGPGNTEAFF.

The chain couples TRBV6-4 to TRBJ2-1; no clear D gene. The CDR3 has 14 residues. Per germline, CDR1 MRHNA and CDR2 SNTAGT. V gave up 2 bases and J gave up 3 bases, with 8 bases separating them. The CDR3, as DNA: TGTGCCAGCAGTGACGCAGATAACTACAATGAGCAGTTCTTC. Translating it yields CASSDADNYNEQFF.

The rearrangement uses TRBV5-8 and TRBJ1-2; 9 bases fit TRBD1. The V gene's germline CDR1 is SGHTS and CDR2 YDEGEE. The CDR3 has 16 residues. V shed 4 bases and J 4 bases; nucleotides not matched to a gene: 11. CDR3 coding DNA: TGTGCCAGCAGCCGACGAGGACAGGGGAGTTTCTATGGCTACACCTTC. This sequence encodes CASSRRGQGSFYGYTF.

V usage is TRBV19 and J usage is TRBJ2-7; 11 bases match TRBD1. Germline lookup yields CDR1 LNHDA and CDR2 SQIVND (reference sequence). V lost 7 bases, J lost 7 bases, and 9 bases stayed unmatched. The CDR3 totals 14 residues. This CDR3 reads CASTGGQGAGEQYF. The CDR3, as DNA: TGTGCCAGTACTGGTGGACAGGGGGCGGGAGAGCAGTACTTC.

The table lists this clone with a count of one. This rearrangement joins TRBV5-5 to TRBJ2-1; a possible D gene is TRBD1 (6 bases). The CDR3 length is 16 residues. Between the trimmed V and J ends, which lost 2 bases and 6 bases, there was a span of 18 bases. Germline V gene lookup returns CDR1 SGHKS and CDR2 YYEKEE (reference sequence). As DNA, the CDR3 is TGTGCCAGCAGCTTTCTTGGGGCCCGAGGGGGCAATGAGCAGTTCTTC. Its translation: CASSFLGARGGNEQFF. Supplemented by reference TRBV5-5 and TRBJ2-1, the full variable domain reads DAGVTQSPTHLIKTRGQQVTLRCSPISGHKSVSWYQQVLGQGPQFIFQYYEKEERGRGNFPDRFSARQFPNYSSELNVNALLLGDSALYLCASSFLGARGGNEQFFGPGTRLTVL.

The V call is TRBV2, the J call TRBJ1-5, with D hard to call. Germline V gives CDR1 SNHLY, CDR2 FYNNEI. Between the trimmed V and J ends, which lost 7 bases and 1 base, there was a span of 11 bases. This CDR3 region has 14 residues. The CDR3 nucleotides are TGTGCCAGCACCGAGGGCCGGAGCAATCAGCCCCAGCATTTT. Protein sequence: CASTEGRSNQPQHF.

This sequence joins TRBV24-1 and TRBJ2-3; TRBD1 might be the D (6 bases). The germline CDR1 and CDR2 sequences are KGHDR and SFDVKD. The CDR3 runs to 16 residues. V lost 5 bases to trimming and J lost 2 bases, with 16 bases between them. The CDR3 DNA is TGTGCCACCAGTGGTACCGGGACACAGAACACAGATACGCAGTATTTT. It specifies CATSGTGTQNTDTQYF.

The rearrangement uses TRBV27 and TRBJ1-2; the D gene is possibly TRBD1 (5 bases). CDR3 length: 14 amino acids. The V gene's germline CDR1 is MNHEY and CDR2 SMNVEV (reference sequence). V was clipped by 2 bases and J by 6 bases, with 13 bases between them. For the CDR3, the DNA is TGTGCCAGCAGTTTACGCTCGGGACTCGATGGCTACACCTTC. Translating it yields CASSLRSGLDGYTF.

The chain is built from TRBV9 and TRBJ2-3; tentatively, D is TRBD2 (5 bases). The CDR3 spans 15 residues. V lost 0 bases and J lost 8, with 16 bases in between. Germline CDR1 and CDR2: SGDLS and YYNGEE. This CDR3 is CASSVVGLAEATQYF. DNA of the CDR3: TGTGCCAGCAGCGTAGTCGGGCTAGCTGAGGCTACGCAGTATTTT. The variable domain in full, completed from reference TRBV9 and TRBJ2-3, reads DSGVTQTPKHLITATGQRVTLRCSPRSGDLSVYWYQQSLDQGLQFLIQYYNGEERAKGNILERFSAQQFPDLHSELNLSSLELGDSALYFCASSVVGLAEATQYFGPGTRLTVL.

The rearrangement links TRBV5-6 to TRBJ1-1, with D hard to call. The germline V gene encodes CDR1 SGHDT and CDR2 YYEEEE. There are 14 residues in the CDR3. V lost 6 bases and J lost 0, with 12 bases in between. The CDR3 spells CASILRGLNTEAFF. In DNA, the CDR3 is TGTGCCAGCATCCTGAGAGGCCTGAACACTGAAGCTTTCTTT.

This sequence joins TRBV19 and TRBJ1-5; D gene uncertain. Germline values: CDR1 LNHDA, CDR2 SQIVND (reference sequence). The CDR3 is made up of 13 amino acids. The ends were cut back, 3 bases at V and 7 bases at J, with 10 bases in the middle. The CDR3 spells CASSINEEQPQHF. CDR3 DNA: TGTGCCAGTAGTATCAACGAGGAGCAGCCCCAGCATTTT.

This clone was found a few times. The rearrangement joins TRBV6-5 to TRBJ2-2; possible D gene TRBD2, 6 bases. The CDR3 consists of 14 residues. Between the trimmed V and J ends, which lost 0 bases and 6 bases, there was a span of 8 bases. Germline V gene data show CDR1 as MNHEY and CDR2 as SVGAGI. CDR3: CASSYSSGAGELFF. The CDR3, as DNA: TGTGCCAGCAGTTACTCGTCGGGGGCCGGGGAGCTGTTTTTT.

This clone was picked up one time. The chain couples TRBV19 to TRBJ2-1; D gene unclear. V was cut by 2 bases and J by 9 bases, with 8 bases left in between. The germline V gene has CDR1 LNHDA and CDR2 SQIVND (reference sequence). The CDR3 has 12 amino acids. DNA of the CDR3: TGTGCCAGTAGTATACTCCGAGGTGAGCAGTTCTTC. Amino acid sequence: CASSILRGEQFF.